The present T cell receptor (beta chain) was sequenced within a study of a mutant IDH1 vaccine in newly diagnosed glioma. The wider study: Vaccination was launched 4-6 weeks after radiotherapy alone, or with temozolomide cycles. Earlier treatment was radiotherapy, temozolomide, or both, with most getting both.

Clones were sequenced by immunoSEQ multiplex PCR, and TCRdb holds only the in-frame ones, with some missing. The data show fewer than 70,000 clones, less than 85% seen once. The sample's time point: week 11, during vaccination. The study gave 300 ug of mutant IDH1 20-mer peptide per vaccine dose, with topical imiquimod. The length of the CDR3 is 12 residues. Study-wide findings and caveats: The occurrence of vaccine-induced immune responses was seen in over 90% of patients.

As to this clone: The target antigen is unknown.

J is TRBJ2-7 and V is TRBV21-1; TRBD2 reflects the table's D call only, with no check against the DNA. TRBV21-1 is described as a pseudogene. The source material was PBMCs, sampled from a glioma patient whose treatment included an IDH1 peptide vaccine. The TCR originated in a man between 25 and 39 years old with glioma. Here the CDR3 reads CASSKAGDEQYF. CDR3 bases: TGTGCCAGCAGCAAAGCGGGAGACGAGCAGTACTTC.